This entry lists 6 T cell receptor beta chains sequenced from one sample in a study of T cell repertoires in cytomegalovirus infection. TCRdb re-called the reads with MiXCR, one entry per CDR3 protein. The table includes about 830,000 distinct CDR3 sequences, 32% detected once. Their antigens remain unidentified. This sample comprised cultured CD8+ T cells from PBMCs, obtained from culture after CMV antigen stimulation. The receptor source for this set is a human donor in good health (CMV status not recorded). Some clones in this sample may be carry-over from other donors' samples.

V usage is TRBV6-2 or TRBV6-3 and J usage is TRBJ2-3; the D gene is possibly TRBD2 (5 bases). The CDR3 runs 20 residues. Germline values: CDR1 MNHEY, CDR2 SVGEGT. Trimming removed 0 bases from V and 0 bases from J, with 22 bases in between. For the CDR3, the DNA is TGTGCCAGCAGTTACTCGAATCCAGCGGTACTCCACTTTAGCACAGATACGCAGTATTTT. Translated, it gives CASSYSNPAVLHFSTDTQYF.

The chain recombines TRBV11-3 with TRBJ2-1; no firm D call. V dropped 0 bases and J dropped 6 bases, with 6 bases sitting between them. This CDR3 has 13 amino acids. Per the germline V gene, CDR1 is SGHNT and CDR2 is YENEEA. CDR3 loop: CASSLDALNEQFF. CDR3 coding DNA: TGTGCCAGCAGCTTAGACGCCCTCAATGAGCAGTTCTTC. Looking up the rest from reference TRBV11-3 and TRBJ2-1 gives the full variable domain: EAGVVQSPRYKIIEKKQPVAFWCNPISGHNTLYWYLQNLGQGPELLIRYENEEAVDDSQLPKDRFSAERLKGVDSTLKIQPAELGDSAVYLCASSLDALNEQFFGPGTRLTVL.

DNA for the CDR3: TGTGCCAGCAGTGATCGGGACAGGGATGGGCAGTTCTTC. It encodes CASSDRDRDGQFF. The chain recombines TRBV25-1 with TRBJ2-1; 9 nucleotides line up with TRBD1. V dropped 3 bases and J dropped 12; count of bases not matched to a gene: 6. CDR1 is MGHDK, CDR2 SYGVNS, per germline. This CDR3 contains 13 residues. The complete variable domain, with remaining parts taken from reference TRBV25-1 and TRBJ2-1, reads EADIYQTPRYLVIGTGKKITLECSQTMGHDKMYWYQQDPGMELHLIHYSYGVNSTEKGDLSSESTVSRIRTEHFPLTLESARPSHTSQYLCASSDRDRDGQFFGPGTRLTVL.

In its sample, this clonotype was seen many times. This sequence joins TRBV6-6 and TRBJ1-1, with D hard to call. Germline V lookup: CDR1 MNHNY, CDR2 SVGAGI (reference sequence). With 0 bases removed from V and 3 bases from J, the gap between germline ends came to 11 bases. This CDR3 has 15 residues. The CDR3 DNA reads as TGTGCCAGCAGTTACTCGTGGGCCGGAGACACTGAAGCTTTCTTT. Protein: CASSYSWAGDTEAFF.

This clonotype was seen a handful of times. The chain links TRBV4-1 to TRBJ1-2; a possible D gene is TRBD1 (5 bases). There are 16 residues in the CDR3. V shed 4 bases and J shed 1 base, with 16 bases lying between them. Germline loops: CDR1 MGHRA, CDR2 YSYEKL. This chain's CDR3 is CASSPPAGSYNYGYTF. CDR3 nucleotides: TGCGCCAGCAGCCCTCCGGCAGGGTCATATAACTATGGCTACACCTTC.

This clonotype was observed a handful of times. This sequence joins TRBV19 and TRBJ2-7; D remains ambiguous. Per the germline V gene, CDR1 is LNHDA and CDR2 is SQIVND (reference sequence). The CDR3 extends over 14 amino acids. V shed 5 bases and J shed 7 bases, with 18 bases lying between them. CDR3 protein: CASSPLMVYGEQYF. CDR3 nucleotide sequence: TGTGCCAGTAGTCCTCTTATGGTCTACGGGGAGCAGTACTTC.